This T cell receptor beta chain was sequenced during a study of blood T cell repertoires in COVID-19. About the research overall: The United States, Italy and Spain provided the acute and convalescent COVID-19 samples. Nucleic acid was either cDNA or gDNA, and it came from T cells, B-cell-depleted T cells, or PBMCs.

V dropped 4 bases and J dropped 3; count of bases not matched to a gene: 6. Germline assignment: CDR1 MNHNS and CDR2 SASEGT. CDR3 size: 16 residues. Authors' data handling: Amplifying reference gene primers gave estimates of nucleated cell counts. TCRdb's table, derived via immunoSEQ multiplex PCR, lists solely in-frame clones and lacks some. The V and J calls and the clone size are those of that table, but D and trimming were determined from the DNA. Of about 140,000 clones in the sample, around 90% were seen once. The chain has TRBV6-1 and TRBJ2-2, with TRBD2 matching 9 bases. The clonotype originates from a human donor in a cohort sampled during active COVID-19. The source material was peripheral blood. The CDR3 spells CASSVIAGAYTGELFF. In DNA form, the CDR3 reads TGTGCCAGCAGTGTGATAGCGGGGGCCTACACCGGGGAGCTGTTTTTT.